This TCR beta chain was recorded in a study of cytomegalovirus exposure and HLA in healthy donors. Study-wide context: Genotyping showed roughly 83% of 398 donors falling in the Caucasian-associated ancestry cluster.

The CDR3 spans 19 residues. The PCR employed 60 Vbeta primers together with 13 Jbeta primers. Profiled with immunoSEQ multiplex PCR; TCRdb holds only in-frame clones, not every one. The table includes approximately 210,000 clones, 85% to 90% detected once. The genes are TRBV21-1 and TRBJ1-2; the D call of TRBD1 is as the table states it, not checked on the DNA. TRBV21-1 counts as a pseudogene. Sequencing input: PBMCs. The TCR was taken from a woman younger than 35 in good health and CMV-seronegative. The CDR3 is CASSKTSGQGVPSSQGYTF. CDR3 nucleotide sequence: TGTGCCAGCAGCAAAACAAGTGGACAGGGGGTGCCCTCTAGTCAAGGCTACACCTTC.